This T cell receptor (beta chain) stems from a study of neurological immune-mediated disorders. Study results and caveats: HTLV-1-associated myelopathy showed the most TCR clonal expansion; multiple sclerosis the least, below healthy controls.

This clonotype showed up many times. The antigen is not known. The cDNA was synthesized by means of template-switch 5'RACE, which was carried out with 10-nucleotide random UMIs. MiXCR was run by TCRdb on the 5' RACE reads, yielding one entry per CDR3 protein. The repertoire holds under 85,000 distinct CDR3 sequences, with roughly 13% as singletons. Where libraries were unsorted, they were derived from 2 million PBMCs stored at -80 degrees C. This clonotype originated in a woman aged 45-65 years in good health. Specimen: PBMCs.

CDR3 sequence (DNA): TGCGCCAGCAGCTTGGCGGTCAGAGAAGAGACCCAGTACTTC. As protein: CASSLAVREETQYF. This chain uses TRBV5-1 with TRBJ2-5; D unresolved. From germline, CDR1 is SGHRS and CDR2 YFSETQ. Trimming took off 0 bases at V and 3 bases at J, with 9 bases between the two ends. The CDR3 is 14 residues long.